Shown below are 30 T cell receptor beta chains from a single sample sequenced in a study of T cells in women clearing cervical HPV infection. The method was immunoSEQ multiplex PCR; TCRdb's version includes in-frame clones alone and lacks a portion of them. The sample is made up of under 45,000 clones, and the top ten hold 6% to 8% of it. The specimen sequenced was blood buffy coat. These receptors were taken from a woman aged 18 to 75 with a cervical HPV16 infection that either progressed to CIN3+ or cleared (not recorded which).

The CDR3 loop reads CASTWTGGSYSNQPQHF. CDR3 DNA (partial): TGTGCCAGTACCTGGACAGGGGGCTCTTATAGCAATCAGCCC. The chain couples TRBV19 to TRBJ1-5, with TRBD1 matching over 11 bases. The sequenced fragment ends 3 residues before the CDR3 boundary, so the rest is inferred from the germline J gene. The CDR3 is 17 residues long. Germline values: CDR1 LNHDA, CDR2 SQIVND (reference sequence). The V gene end was trimmed by 7 bases and the J gene end by 0 bases; junction bases not matched to a gene: 8.

Remarks on this clone: The read ends 3 residues before the CDR3 terminus; that terminus is restored from the germline J gene. The chain recombines TRBV19 with TRBJ2-7; 9 bases map to TRBD2. The CDR3 length is 14 residues. V was clipped by 6 bases and J by 5 bases; unmatched bases: 8. Germline V gene sequence: CDR1 LNHDA, CDR2 SQIVND (reference sequence). The sequenced part of the CDR3 DNA is TGTGCCAGTAGGAGCGGGGGGCCTATTAACGAG. As protein: CASRSGGPINE. The full CDR3 reads CASRSGGPINEQYF.

In regard to this clone: The read falls 3 residues short of the CDR3 end, and the missing part is taken from the germline J gene. The chain uses TRBV29-1 and TRBJ2-3, with TRBD1 matching 9 bases. CDR1 is SQVTM and CDR2 is ANQGSEA in the germline V gene. V lost 5 bases to trimming and J lost 1 base; unmatched junction nucleotides: 4. This CDR3 spans 14 amino acids. The CDR3 DNA, read in part, is TGCAGCGTTAACAGGGGGCCCCGCACAGATACG. Translating gives CSVNRGPRTDT. The whole CDR3 sequence is CSVNRGPRTDTQYF.

With regard to this clone: The CDR3 goes on 3 residues after the read ends, and that part is filled in from the germline J gene. The gene calls are TRBV19 and TRBJ1-5, with no clear D. CDR1 is LNHDA and CDR2 is SQIVND in the germline V gene (reference sequence). V gave up 5 bases and J gave up 4 bases, with 9 bases separating them. There are 13 residues in the CDR3. CDR3: CASSPQINQPQHF. The CDR3 bases that were read are TGTGCCAGTAGTCCACAGATTAATCAGCCC.

Concerning this clone: The CDR3 is cut off 3 residues early in the read; its end comes from the germline J gene. V gene TRBV18 combines with J gene TRBJ1-2, with D unresolved. This CDR3 is built from 15 residues. The germline V gene encodes CDR1 KGHSH and CDR2 LQKENI. CDR3 DNA, as far as it was read: TGTGCCAGCTCACCCGAGCCGCTAGCGCGGAGCGAC. Translating it yields CASSPEPLARSD. In full, the CDR3 reads CASSPEPLARSDYTF.

About this clone itself: The read gets to within 3 residues of the CDR3 end, and the germline J gene fills in the rest. This chain joins TRBV5-4 and TRBJ1-2; 7 bases fit TRBD1. CDR1 is SGHNT and CDR2 is YYREEE in the germline V gene (reference sequence). The CDR3 has 13 residues. Unmatched junction bases numbered 3, after V lost 3 bases and J lost 4 bases. The CDR3: CASSSGQLYGYTF. The part of the CDR3 DNA that was read is TGTGCCAGCAGCTCGGGACAGCTCTATGGC.

Comment on this clone: The read halts 3 residues ahead of the CDR3 end, with the missing end drawn from the germline J gene. The chain uses TRBV20-1 and TRBJ2-3, with unresolved D. The germline V and J ends were trimmed by 0 bases and 2 bases, with 12 bases remaining between them. The CDR3 runs to 15 residues. Germline CDR1 DFQATT, CDR2 SNEGSKA (reference sequence). The CDR3 here is CSARDSVVATDTQYF. Partial CDR3 DNA: TGCAGTGCTAGAGATTCCGTTGTGGCCACAGATACG.

About this clone itself: The read ends 3 residues shy of where the CDR3 ends; the end is completed using the germline J gene. V usage is TRBV5-1 and J usage is TRBJ1-1; tentatively, D is TRBD1 (5 bases). Germline-derived CDR1 and CDR2 are SGHRS and YFSETQ. The CDR3 length is 14 residues. V was cut by 0 bases and J by 3 bases, with 9 bases left in between. The DNA read from the CDR3 is TGCGCCAGCAGCTTGGAGGAGGGGTACACTGAA. Translated: CASSLEEGYTE. The CDR3 in full is CASSLEEGYTEAFF.

Incomplete CDR3 DNA: TGTGCCAGCAGCTTAGGACAGAACAATTCACCA. It yields the protein CASSLGQNNSP. In full, the CDR3 reads CASSLGQNNSPLFF. J is TRBJ1-4 and V is TRBV7-6, with D maybe TRBD1 (5 bases). The observed sequence ends 3 residues before the CDR3 terminus, with the missing tail filled in from the germline J gene. This CDR3 spans 14 amino acids. CDR1 is SGHVS and CDR2 is FNYEAQ in the germline V gene.

A remark on this clone: The CDR3 end is not reached by the read, which stops 3 residues before it; the germline J gene fills it in. This chain uses TRBV2 with TRBJ2-7; TRBD1 agrees at 10 bases. V shed 4 bases and J 2 bases; nucleotides not matched to a gene: 5. Germline lookup yields CDR1 SNHLY and CDR2 FYNNEI. The CDR3 is made up of 15 amino acids. CDR3 bases read: TGTGCCAGCAGTGTGGGGACAGGGGATACCTACGAG. It is translated as CASSVGTGDTYE. The whole CDR3 sequence reads CASSVGTGDTYEQYF.

For this clone: Coverage ceases 3 residues before the CDR3 finishes, and the germline J gene fills in the end. This chain links TRBV5-4 with TRBJ2-3, with 8 bases that match TRBD1. J gave up 4 bases and V 2 bases, and 6 bases lay outside the gene matches. Germline lookup yields CDR1 SGHNT and CDR2 YYREEE (reference sequence). The CDR3 consists of 15 residues. The CDR3 reads CASSFSDRVPDTQYF. Partial CDR3 DNA: TGTGCCAGCAGCTTCTCGGACAGGGTGCCAGATACG.

About this clone itself: Coverage ceases 3 residues before the CDR3 finishes, and the germline J gene fills in the end. V gene TRBV5-1 combines with J gene TRBJ2-3, with a weak D call TRBD1 (5 bases). Germline V gene sequence: CDR1 SGHRS, CDR2 YFSETQ. The CDR3 spans 15 residues. Incomplete CDR3 DNA: TGCGCCAGCAGCTTGAGCCCTTCCCCAGGGCAGCCG. This sequence encodes CASSLSPSPGQP. The whole CDR3 reads CASSLSPSPGQPQYF.

A note on this clone: The CDR3 end is not reached by the read, which stops 3 residues before it; the germline J gene fills it in. The chain recombines TRBV2 with TRBJ1-2, with TRBD1 matching 7 bases. CDR3 size: 13 residues. The germline CDR1 and CDR2 sequences are SNHLY and FYNNEI. V dropped 5 bases and J dropped 2; count of bases not matched to a gene: 2. The CDR3 loop is CASSPQGNYGYTF. The sequenced CDR3 bases are TGTGCCAGCAGTCCACAGGGGAACTATGGC.

With regard to this clone: The CDR3 goes on 3 residues after the read ends, and that part is filled in from the germline J gene. The V and J genes are TRBV19 and TRBJ1-2, with a possible D match to TRBD1 (5 bases). Germline CDR1 and CDR2: LNHDA and SQIVND (reference sequence). The CDR3 consists of 15 residues. CDR3 bases read: TGTGCCAGTAGGCACTTCTCTGACAGACCAGATACC. The encoded protein is CASRHFSDRPDT. The entire CDR3 sequence reads CASRHFSDRPDTYTF.

Concerning this clone itself: The read comes to an end 3 residues before the CDR3 does, leaving the germline J gene to fill in the end. J is TRBJ1-4 and V is TRBV19; the match to TRBD1 covers 7 bases. Germline V CDR1 and CDR2: LNHDA, SQIVND (reference sequence). With 9 bases clipped from V and 2 bases from J, the junction kept 6 bases outside the gene matches. The CDR3 is 14 residues long. CDR3 DNA, as far as it was read: TGTGCCAGCCGACAGGGCTTTACTAATGAAAAA. It translates to CASRQGFTNEK. The full-length CDR3 reads as CASRQGFTNEKLFF.

The part of the CDR3 DNA that was read is TGTGCCAGTAGTATAACGGGGCCGGGGACTAGCGAGTACAATGAG. This sequence encodes CASSITGPGTSEYNE. The whole CDR3 is CASSITGPGTSEYNEQFF. V gene TRBV19 combines with J gene TRBJ2-1, with 10 bases identical to TRBD2. Sequencing ends 3 residues short of the CDR3 end; the germline J gene provides the rest. Germline V gives CDR1 LNHDA, CDR2 SQIVND (reference sequence). The trim removed 2 bases at V and 4 bases at J, leaving 11 bases unmatched. This CDR3 comprises 18 residues.

Concerning this clone itself: The observed sequence ends 3 residues before the CDR3 terminus, with the missing tail filled in from the germline J gene. V and J are TRBV2 and TRBJ2-2; D remains ambiguous. The CDR3 consists of 15 residues. V was clipped by 3 bases and J by 6 bases, with 14 bases between them. The germline V gene encodes CDR1 SNHLY and CDR2 FYNNEI. Here the CDR3 reads CASSELPGQAGELFF. Incomplete CDR3 DNA: TGTGCCAGCAGTGAGTTGCCAGGTCAAGCCGGGGAG.

On this clone: The read ends 3 residues before the CDR3 terminus; that terminus is restored from the germline J gene. The rearrangement links TRBV29-1 to TRBJ1-2; TRBD1 matches 7 bases. Germline CDR1 and CDR2: SQVTM and ANQGSEA. This CDR3 spans 13 amino acids. The junction had 11 bases not matched to a gene; V was cut back by 6 bases and J by 7 bases. This chain's CDR3 is CSVGGQPLGGYTF. The sequenced CDR3 bases are TGCAGCGTAGGGGGACAGCCCCTCGGTGGC.

The CDR3 region is CASSISGEEVPQHF. The CDR3 DNA, read in part, is TGTGCCAGTAGTATATCGGGGGAGGAGGTGCCC. The chain carries TRBV19 and TRBJ1-5; D perhaps matches TRBD1 (5 bases). The sequenced fragment ends 3 residues before the CDR3 boundary, so the rest is inferred from the germline J gene. V was trimmed by 2 bases and J by 9 bases, leaving 14 bases between them. This CDR3 is 14 amino acids long. The germline gives CDR1 LNHDA, CDR2 SQIVND (reference sequence).

Details on this clone: The read gets to within 3 residues of the CDR3 end, and the germline J gene fills in the rest. The chain couples TRBV5-1 to TRBJ1-4; D remains ambiguous. The CDR3 is made up of 13 amino acids. From germline, CDR1 is SGHRS and CDR2 YFSETQ. Trimming pared 7 bases from V and 3 bases from J, leaving 10 bases between. The chain's CDR3 is CASGREPNEKLFF. CDR3 DNA, as far as it was read: TGCGCCAGCGGGCGTGAGCCTAATGAAAAA. The full variable domain, with the rest looked up from reference TRBV5-1 and TRBJ1-4, is KAGVTQTPRYLIKTRGQQVTLSCSPISGHRSVSWYQQTPGQGLQFLFEYFSETQRNKGNFPGRFSGRQFSNSRSEMNVSTLELGDSALYLCASGREPNEKLFFGSGTQLSVL.

Details on this clone: The read finishes 3 residues shy of the CDR3 end, and the germline J gene is used to complete it. The genes are TRBV5-4 and TRBJ1-4; no definite D call. The CDR3 consists of 13 residues. Trimming shortened V by 0 bases and J by 6 bases, and 6 bases separated the two germline ends. Germline CDR1 SGHNT, CDR2 YYREEE (reference sequence). The CDR3 is CASSLEPDEKLFF. CDR3 DNA (partial): TGTGCCAGCAGCTTGGAGCCGGATGAAAAA.

Remarks on this clone: The CDR3 goes on 3 residues after the read ends, and that part is filled in from the germline J gene. The V call is TRBV2, the J call TRBJ2-2; TRBD1 aligns across 8 bases. Germline trimming cut 3 bases from V and 9 bases from J; bases unmatched to any gene: 3. The CDR3 contains 13 residues. Looked up from germline, CDR1 is SNHLY and CDR2 is FYNNEI. The CDR3 protein is CASSDRTGRELFF. The covered CDR3 bases are TGTGCCAGCAGTGACCGGACAGGGCGGGAG.

A note on this clone: The read gets to within 3 residues of the CDR3 end, and the germline J gene fills in the rest. The chain recombines TRBV19 with TRBJ1-5, with D possibly matching TRBD1 (6 bases). The CDR3 contains 13 residues. Trimming removed 6 bases from V and 2 bases from J, with 8 bases in between. CDR1 is LNHDA and CDR2 is SQIVND in the germline V gene (reference sequence). Here the CDR3 reads CASSGQRNQPQHF. The sequenced part of the CDR3 DNA is TGTGCCAGTAGCGGACAGCGCAATCAGCCC.

Regarding this clone: Relative to the germline gene, one junction end is altered; a read error may explain this. The CDR3 end falls 3 residues outside the read, so it is completed with the germline J gene. Other DNA sequences within the sample encode an identical CDR3. The chain is built from TRBV20-1 and TRBJ1-2; the D gene is possibly TRBD1 (6 bases). Per germline, CDR1 DFQATT and CDR2 SNEGSKA (reference sequence). This CDR3 has 12 residues. The CDR3 protein is CSARAGTYGYTF. The covered CDR3 bases are TGCAGTGCTCGCGCAGGGACATATGGG.

Regarding this clone: The read halts 3 residues ahead of the CDR3 end, with the missing end drawn from the germline J gene. The rearrangement joins TRBV4-1 to TRBJ2-5; tentative D call: TRBD1 (6 bases). Trimming removed 1 base at V and 4 bases at J, with 19 bases between. This CDR3 has 17 amino acids. Germline assignment: CDR1 MGHRA and CDR2 YSYEKL. The CDR3 loop reads CASSQGDGQKGRETQYF. The sequenced CDR3 bases are TGCGCCAGCAGCCAAGGGGATGGACAGAAAGGTAGAGAGACC.

Worth noting for this clone: The sequenced fragment ends 3 residues before the CDR3 boundary, so the rest is inferred from the germline J gene. The chain has TRBV5-1 and TRBJ1-6, with D possibly being TRBD1 (5 bases). Trimming removed 1 base at V and 6 bases at J, with 11 bases between. The CDR3 contains 15 residues. Germline V gives CDR1 SGHRS, CDR2 YFSETQ. CDR3 amino acids: CASSLTRDSNSPLHF. Incomplete CDR3 DNA: TGCGCCAGCAGCTTGACCCGAGACAGTAATTCACCC.

About this clone: Read coverage stops 3 residues before the CDR3 terminus; the germline J gene supplies the remainder. The chain is built from TRBV19 and TRBJ2-3; maybe TRBD2 (6 bases). Germline values: CDR1 LNHDA, CDR2 SQIVND (reference sequence). The CDR3 has 16 amino acids. The germline V and J ends were trimmed by 5 bases and 4 bases, with 19 bases remaining between them. The CDR3: CASSPSEEGGADTQYF. CDR3 bases read: TGTGCCAGTAGTCCCTCCGAGGAAGGAGGGGCAGATACG.

With regard to this clone: The CDR3 end is not reached by the read, which stops 3 residues before it; the germline J gene fills it in. The J gene is TRBJ1-3, the V gene TRBV20-1; possibly TRBD1 for D (6 bases). The CDR3 extends over 15 amino acids. Germline V gene sequence: CDR1 DFQATT, CDR2 SNEGSKA (reference sequence). The V and J ends lost 4 bases and 2 bases respectively, with 15 bases between them. CDR3 DNA (partial): TGCAGTGCTACCACAGGGCAGGGTCCTGGAAACACC. Translation gives CSATTGQGPGNT. The full CDR3 protein is CSATTGQGPGNTIYF.

A word on this clone: The read ends 3 residues early relative to the CDR3; the germline J gene fills the gap. The chain combines TRBV6-2 or TRBV6-3 with TRBJ1-4; unclear D gene. Germline V gene lookup returns CDR1 MNHEY and CDR2 SVGEGT. This CDR3 spans 15 amino acids. Incomplete CDR3 DNA: TGTGCCAGCAGTTACTCGGGCTCCTATAATTCACCA. It codes for CASSYSGSYNSP. The whole CDR3 sequence reads CASSYSGSYNSPLFF.

The CDR3 region is CASTPERDNEQFF. CDR3 DNA (partial): TGTGCCAGCACCCCGGAGCGAGACAATGAG. The chain is built from TRBV2 and TRBJ2-1; no definite D call. The CDR3 end lies 3 residues beyond the end of the read and is filled in from the germline J gene. The V gene lost 7 bases and the J gene lost 5 bases, with 12 bases spanning the gap. Germline assignment: CDR1 SNHLY and CDR2 FYNNEI. The length of the CDR3 is 13 residues.